These T cell receptor beta chains were read from a single sample in a study of blood T cell repertoires in COVID-19. Measured with immunoSEQ multiplex PCR; TCRdb has only the in-frame clones, and not every one. The sample shows some 160,000 clones, around 92% of them seen only once. Input material: peripheral blood. These receptors were obtained from a man in his fifties or sixties with acute or convalescent COVID-19. Both conserved end residues are trimmed from each CDR3. The order of the fields is J gene, V gene, CDR3 protein.

J: TRBJ1-2; V: TRBV30; CDR3: AWSPGTRGYT
J: TRBJ2-1; V: TRBV18; CDR3: ASSPPNRVDNEQF
J: TRBJ1-2; V: TRBV5-1; CDR3: ASSHRPGQPYYGYT
J: TRBJ2-1; V: TRBV25-1; CDR3: ASSPRASGGLGEQF
J: TRBJ1-2; V: TRBV5-8; CDR3: ASSRKRTGGAGGYT
J: TRBJ1-4; V: TRBV19; CDR3: ASSPWTGPNEKLF
J: TRBJ1-1; V: TRBV5-1; CDR3: ASSPLMGAAEAF
J: TRBJ1-2; V: TRBV19; CDR3: ASSILSGEFSYT
J: TRBJ1-6; V: TRBV7-9; CDR3: ASSPREGNSPLH
J: TRBJ2-5; V: TRBV6-2/TRBV6-3; CDR3: ASSFSSETQY
J: TRBJ1-5; V: TRBV2; CDR3: ASNDRNNQPQH
J: TRBJ2-1; V: TRBV5-1; CDR3: ASSLAGQGRNEQF
J: TRBJ2-7; V: TRBV11-2; CDR3: ASSVRGGLYEQY
J: TRBJ1-4; V: TRBV18; CDR3: ASSRNRLEKLF
J: TRBJ2-5; V: TRBV30; CDR3: AWSPTSGGETQY
J: TRBJ1-5; V: TRBV20-1; CDR3: SASSRGRNQPQH
J: TRBJ1-2; V: TRBV4-1; CDR3: ASSQPQGNYGYT
J: TRBJ1-1; V: TRBV19; CDR3: ASSPLHKGQGTEAF
J: TRBJ2-1; V: TRBV5-1; CDR3: ASSLEFMGRANNEQF
J: TRBJ2-1; V: TRBV3-1/TRBV3-2; CDR3: ASSQSGTIAWNEQF
J: TRBJ1-3; V: TRBV2; CDR3: ASSRDRSSGNTIY
J: TRBJ1-6; V: TRBV19; CDR3: ASSMEVNSPLH
J: TRBJ2-1; V: TRBV6-1; CDR3: ASSGRGGALWYNEQF
J: TRBJ1-6; V: TRBV21-1; CDR3: ASSLPDSANSPLH
J: TRBJ1-3; V: TRBV5-5; CDR3: ASSSRQGTVLGNTIY
J: TRBJ1-3; V: TRBV6-5; CDR3: ASSYSTVVSGNTIY
J: TRBJ2-7; V: TRBV12-1; CDR3: ASSEGQASSYEQY
J: TRBJ1-4; V: TRBV4-1; CDR3: ASSHPPAGGENEKLF
J: TRBJ1-4; V: TRBV18; CDR3: ASSPPSRNNEKLF
J: TRBJ1-5; V: TRBV2; CDR3: ASSEAGFYQPQH
J: TRBJ2-3; V: TRBV11-2; CDR3: ASSPSSRTMMTDTQY
J: TRBJ1-1; V: TRBV5-1; CDR3: ASSLDPGEGNTEAF
J: TRBJ2-7; V: TRBV24-1; CDR3: AAGDGSYEQY
J: TRBJ1-4; V: TRBV6-1; CDR3: ASSERQGAKGEKLF
J: TRBJ1-2; V: TRBV30; CDR3: AWRATDYGYT
J: TRBJ2-3; V: TRBV7-2; CDR3: ASSLVAGGGTDTQY
J: TRBJ2-6; V: TRBV18; CDR3: ASSPMTGLSSGANVLT
J: TRBJ1-4; V: TRBV7-2; CDR3: ASRLTGGREKLF
J: TRBJ2-5; V: TRBV6-5; CDR3: ASSPTEVELETQY
J: TRBJ2-2; V: TRBV25-1; CDR3: ASSGFQGASTGELF
J: TRBJ2-7; V: TRBV2; CDR3: ASSESGDEQY
J: TRBJ1-2; V: TRBV9; CDR3: ASRGQDYGYT
J: TRBJ2-7; V: TRBV5-4; CDR3: ASSLISGASGDEQY
J: TRBJ1-1; V: TRBV16; CDR3: ASSQSGRQATEAF
J: TRBJ2-7; V: TRBV2; CDR3: ASRGTVYDAY
J: TRBJ2-7; V: TRBV5-6; CDR3: ASSSAKTGFEQY
J: TRBJ2-5; V: TRBV6-5; CDR3: ASRQGETLLETQY